A single sample gave rise to the 8 T cell receptor beta chains below, sequenced in a study of T cells in Graves' hyperthyroidism and ophthalmopathy. It was RNA transcripts that yielded the amplified TCR beta CDR3 regions. The TCR CDR3 was amplified in a first-round RT-PCR using the HTBI primer set. TCRdb analysed the multiplex PCR reads with MiXCR anew, one entry per CDR3 protein. This sample has fewer than 450,000 distinct CDR3 sequences, with roughly 17% found just once. The specimen was blood. The receptors shown here come from a woman younger than 45 with Graves' hyperthyroidism that later progressed to Graves' ophthalmopathy.

The chain has TRBV18 and TRBJ1-1; 8 positions match TRBD1. V was pared by 2 bases and J by 0 bases, with 2 bases of the junction left unmatched. Per germline, CDR1 KGHSH and CDR2 LQKENI. This CDR3 contains 15 residues. The CDR3 nucleotides are TGTGCCAGCTCACCAGAGACAGGGGTGAACACTGAAGCTTTCTTT. Encoded protein: CASSPETGVNTEAFF. Full variable domain (outside the CDR3, taken from reference TRBV18 and TRBJ1-1): NAGVMQNPRHLVRRRGQEARLRCSPMKGHSHVYWYRQLPEEGLKFMVYLQKENIIDESGMPKERFSAEFPKEGPSILRIQQVVRGDSAAYFCASSPETGVNTEAFFGQGTRLTVV.

This chain connects TRBV19 to TRBJ2-7; a weak D match, TRBD1 (6 bases). With 4 bases removed from V and 2 bases from J, the gap between germline ends came to 18 bases. CDR1 is LNHDA, CDR2 SQIVND, per germline (reference sequence). The CDR3 is 16 residues long. The CDR3 spells CASSSTGISITYEQYF. The CDR3 coding sequence is TGTGCCAGTAGTAGTACAGGGATATCGATAACCTACGAGCAGTACTTC.

This clonotype was recorded many times. The rearrangement uses TRBV3-1 and TRBJ1-1; D is undetermined. The CDR3 loop spans 15 amino acids. The V and J ends lost 0 bases and 1 base respectively, with 9 bases between them. The germline gives CDR1 LGHDT, CDR2 YNNKEL (reference sequence). Here the CDR3 DNA reads TGTGCCAGCAGCCAAGATCAGGAAGCGAACACTGAAGCTTTCTTT. Its protein is CASSQDQEANTEAFF.

This clonotype was seen at least ten times. The genes are TRBV28 and TRBJ2-7; TRBD1 might be the D (5 bases). Germline V gene sequence: CDR1 MDHEN, CDR2 SYDVKM. The CDR3 loop spans 13 amino acids. The V end was cut by 6 bases, the J end by 2 bases, with 11 bases between. The DNA of the CDR3 is TGTGCCAGCAGCGTACAGGCTACCTACGAGCAGTACTTC. It is translated as CASSVQATYEQYF. The whole variable domain, filled in from reference TRBV28 and TRBJ2-7, reads DVKVTQSSRYLVKRTGEKVFLECVQDMDHENMFWYRQDPGLGLRLIYFSYDVKMKEKGDIPEGYSVSREKKERFSLILESASTNQTSMYLCASSVQATYEQYFGPGTRLTVT.

Ten or more counts support this clonotype. The genes are TRBV12-5 and TRBJ1-5; D gene unclear. Germline V CDR1 and CDR2: LGHNT, FRNRAP. This CDR3 is 15 amino acids long. V was clipped by 1 base and J by 3 bases, with 10 bases between them. DNA for the CDR3: TGTGCTAGTGGTTTGGCGGCTAGGGACAATCAGCCCCAGCATTTT. This translates into CASGLAARDNQPQHF.

The table lists this clonotype with many counts. The chain combines TRBV7-9 with TRBJ2-7; 7 positions agree with TRBD1. The length of the CDR3 is 14 residues. CDR1 is SEHNR and CDR2 is FQNEAQ in the germline V gene (reference sequence). J lost 5 bases, V lost 5 bases, and 9 bases had no gene match. The CDR3 sequence: CASSPRDRAHEQYF. The CDR3 coding sequence is TGTGCCAGCAGCCCCCGAGACAGGGCCCACGAGCAGTACTTC.

This clonotype was recorded at least ten times. The rearrangement uses TRBV3-1 and TRBJ2-5, with 8 bases fitting TRBD1. Losses at the gene ends were 4 bases for V and 2 bases for J; bases not matched to a gene: 6. The V gene's germline CDR1 is LGHDT and CDR2 YNNKEL (reference sequence). The CDR3 extends over 15 amino acids. The CDR3 is CASSPVDRVQETQYF. The CDR3 DNA follows: TGTGCCAGCAGCCCAGTGGACAGGGTTCAAGAGACCCAGTACTTC.

The genes are TRBV3-1 and TRBJ1-4; D may be TRBD1 (5 bases). V was clipped by 5 bases and J by 0 bases, with 16 bases between them. Germline CDR1 is LGHDT and CDR2 is YNNKEL (reference sequence). The CDR3 is 17 residues long. CDR3 nucleotides: TGTGCCAGCAGCGGAGGAGCAGGGTTTGCAACTAATGAAAAACTGTTTTTT. This gives the protein CASSGGAGFATNEKLFF.